These 26 T cell receptor beta chains share one sample of origin, sequenced in a study of cytomegalovirus exposure and HLA in healthy donors. The repertoire was sequenced with immunoSEQ multiplex PCR; TCRdb's copy has only in-frame clones and lacks some. The profile covers around 150,000 clones, with just under 85% appearing a single time and 2% to 2.5% taken by the ten largest. Sample: PBMCs. These receptors were collected from a man younger than 45 in good health and CMV-seropositive.

This chain joins TRBV19 and TRBJ1-2; maybe TRBD1 (5 bases). Looked up from germline, CDR1 is LNHDA and CDR2 is SQIVND (reference sequence). The CDR3 sequence is 16 residues long. The germline V and J ends were trimmed by 0 bases and 2 bases, with 13 bases remaining between them. CDR3 nucleotide sequence: TGTGCCAGTAGTATAGATCGGCGCAGGGTCAACTATGGCTACACCTTC. The encoded protein is CASSIDRRRVNYGYTF.

This sequence joins TRBV6-5 and TRBJ2-7; 8 positions agree with TRBD1. CDR3 length: 14 residues. V shed 6 bases, J shed 3 bases, and the junction held 7 bases outside the gene matches. CDR1 is MNHEY, CDR2 SVGAGI, per germline. CDR3 loop: CASSAQTGGYEQYF. The CDR3 nucleotides are TGTGCCAGCAGCGCCCAAACAGGGGGCTACGAGCAGTACTTC.

With respect to this clone: One end of the junction is discordant with germline, which a read error may explain. The chain carries TRBV27 and TRBJ1-2; D unresolved. CDR3 length equals 14 residues. CDR1 is MNHEY, CDR2 SMNVEV, per germline (reference sequence). Here the CDR3 reads CASSLFGANYDYTF. CDR3 nucleotides: TGTGCCAGCAGTTTATTTGGTGCTAACTATGACTACACCTTC.

The genes are TRBV5-1 and TRBJ2-5; 12 bases fit TRBD2. The trim removed 4 bases at V and 3 bases at J, leaving 4 bases unmatched. CDR3 length: 15 amino acids. Germline values: CDR1 SGHRS, CDR2 YFSETQ. This CDR3 is CASSRWTSGEETQYF. CDR3 DNA sequence: TGCGCCAGCAGCCGGTGGACTAGCGGGGAAGAGACCCAGTACTTC.

This chain joins TRBV11-2 and TRBJ1-3, with D perhaps TRBD1 (5 bases). This CDR3 region has 15 residues. CDR1 SGHAT and CDR2 FQNNGV come from the germline V gene. With 6 bases removed from V and 1 base from J, the gap between germline ends came to 13 bases. The CDR3 DNA is TGTGCCAGCAGTAACGGAGGGGTATCTGGAAACACCATATATTTT. Translating it yields CASSNGGVSGNTIYF. The full variable domain, in which reference TRBV11-2 and TRBJ1-3 provide the parts outside the CDR3, is EAGVAQSPRYKIIEKRQSVAFWCNPISGHATLYWYQQILGQGPKLLIQFQNNGVVDDSQLPKDRFSAERLKGVDSTLKIQPAKLEDSAVYLCASSNGGVSGNTIYFGEGSWLTVV.

The chain joins TRBV5-4 to TRBJ1-4; tentative D call: TRBD1 (5 bases). There are 15 residues in the CDR3. From germline, CDR1 is SGHNT and CDR2 YYREEE (reference sequence). Between the trimmed V and J ends, which lost 4 bases and 6 bases, there was a span of 16 bases. CDR3 region: CASSPAGGSDEKLFF. CDR3 bases: TGTGCCAGCAGCCCGGCCGGGGGTTCGGATGAAAAACTGTTTTTT. Together with reference TRBV5-4 and TRBJ1-4, the CDR3 gives the full variable domain: ETGVTQSPTHLIKTRGQQVTLRCSSQSGHNTVSWYQQALGQGPQFIFQYYREEENGRGNFPPRFSGLQFPNYSSELNVNALELDDSALYLCASSPAGGSDEKLFFGSGTQLSVL.

This rearrangement joins TRBV6-1 to TRBJ1-5; 7 bases align to TRBD1. Per the germline V gene, CDR1 is MNHNS and CDR2 is SASEGT. The CDR3 covers 12 residues. V was pared by 10 bases and J by 5 bases, with 5 bases of the junction left unmatched. The CDR3 coding sequence is TGTGCCACTAATGACAGGGATCAGCCCCAGCATTTT. Translating gives CATNDRDQPQHF.

This rearrangement joins TRBV18 to TRBJ1-6, with TRBD1 matching over 8 bases. The CDR3 runs 15 residues. Germline V gives CDR1 KGHSH, CDR2 LQKENI. Germline trimming cut 4 bases from V and 6 bases from J; bases unmatched to any gene: 5. The CDR3 DNA reads TGTGCCAGCTCACTAAGGGACAGGATTAATTCACCCCTCCACTTT. Protein sequence: CASSLRDRINSPLHF.

The chain couples TRBV5-6 to TRBJ1-4; D may be TRBD1 (6 bases). The CDR3 spans 16 residues. V lost 4 bases and J lost 5, with 18 bases in between. Per germline, CDR1 SGHDT and CDR2 YYEEEE. The CDR3 nucleotides are TGTGCCAGCAGCGGAGAGGCGGCTGGGACAAATGAAAAACTGTTTTTT. It encodes CASSGEAAGTNEKLFF.

The chain uses TRBV27 and TRBJ2-3; the match to TRBD2 covers 14 bases. This CDR3 contains 16 residues. V gave up 4 bases and J gave up 5 bases; unmatched junction bases: 5. Germline assignment: CDR1 MNHEY and CDR2 SMNVEV (reference sequence). The CDR3 nucleotides read TGTGCCAGCAGTTGGGGACTAGCGGGGGATATAGATACGCAGTATTTT. This gives the protein CASSWGLAGDIDTQYF.

The V call is TRBV7-2, the J call TRBJ2-5; D not certain. This CDR3 contains 13 residues. The germline V gene has CDR1 SGHTA and CDR2 FQGNSA. The V and J ends lost 0 bases and 5 bases respectively, with 7 bases between them. CDR3 DNA: TGTGCCAGCAGCTTAGCCCGACTTGAGACCCAGTACTTC. Amino acids: CASSLARLETQYF.

The chain links TRBV6-5 to TRBJ2-7; D not certain. This CDR3 is built from 12 residues. Trimming removed 4 bases at V and 5 bases at J, with 9 bases between. CDR1 and CDR2 from the germline V gene are MNHEY and SVGAGI. This CDR3 is CASSWLLDEQYF. As DNA, the CDR3 is TGTGCCAGCAGTTGGCTCTTGGACGAGCAGTACTTC.

V gene TRBV7-6 combines with J gene TRBJ2-7; 7 bases map to TRBD1. Germline trimming cut 6 bases from V and 5 bases from J; bases unmatched to any gene: 19. Germline V gives CDR1 SGHVS, CDR2 FNYEAQ. CDR3 length: 17 amino acids. This chain's CDR3 is CASSSPRGRGLTDEQYF. CDR3 bases: TGTGCCAGCAGTTCCCCCCGGGGCAGGGGGTTGACAGACGAGCAGTACTTC.

The chain is built from TRBV9 and TRBJ2-2; D might be TRBD1 (6 bases). Between the trimmed V and J ends, which lost 2 bases and 0 bases, there was a span of 8 bases. Germline loops: CDR1 SGDLS, CDR2 YYNGEE. CDR3 length: 15 residues. CDR3 bases: TGTGCCAGCAGCGTGGGACACACGAACACCGGGGAGCTGTTTTTT. It yields the protein CASSVGHTNTGELFF.

The chain links TRBV7-2 to TRBJ2-5; D unresolved. Trimming cost V 1 base and J 0 bases, with 6 bases left between them. This CDR3 has 14 amino acids. Per the germline V gene, CDR1 is SGHTA and CDR2 is FQGNSA. The CDR3 sequence: CASSLVANQETQYF. CDR3 coding DNA: TGTGCCAGCAGCTTAGTAGCAAACCAAGAGACCCAGTACTTC.

This clone showed up just once. The V call is TRBV5-1, the J call TRBJ2-6; 7 bases align to TRBD1. The J segment lost 2 bases and the V segment lost 3 bases, leaving 8 bases of the junction unmatched. This CDR3 spans 17 amino acids. Germline loops: CDR1 SGHRS, CDR2 YFSETQ. CDR3 region: CASSYGTVGAGANVLTF. The CDR3 DNA reads TGCGCCAGCAGCTACGGGACAGTCGGCGCTGGGGCCAACGTCCTGACTTTC.

The V gene is TRBV21-1, the J gene TRBJ1-1; the table's D call, TRBD1, was not checked against the DNA. TRBV21-1 is a pseudogene. This CDR3 region has 13 residues. DNA for the CDR3: TGTGCCAGCAGCAAGGGACAGGGGAATGAAGCTTTCTTT. Amino acid sequence: CASSKGQGNEAFF.

The chain joins TRBV7-2 to TRBJ2-6; 9 nucleotides agree with TRBD2. This CDR3 region has 19 residues. Trimming cost V 4 bases and J 0 bases; bases outside gene matches: 10. The germline V gene encodes CDR1 SGHTA and CDR2 FQGNSA. In nucleotides, the CDR3 is TGTGCCAGCAGCTCATGGGGTAGCGGGGGACACTCTGGGGCCAACGTCCTGACTTTC. Protein sequence: CASSSWGSGGHSGANVLTF. The full variable domain, with the rest looked up from reference TRBV7-2 and TRBJ2-6, is GAGVSQSPSNKVTEKGKDVELRCDPISGHTALYWYRQSLGQGLEFLIYFQGNSAPDKSGLPSDRFSAERTGGSVSTLTIQRTQQEDSAVYLCASSSWGSGGHSGANVLTFGAGSRLTVL.

The V and J genes are TRBV7-8 and TRBJ1-2; the match to TRBD1 covers 10 bases. V was clipped by 8 bases and J by 2 bases; unmatched bases: 8. Germline V lookup: CDR1 SGHVS, CDR2 FQNEAQ. The CDR3 has 15 amino acids. The CDR3 spells CASSRRGQGNYGYTF. In nucleotides, the CDR3 is TGTGCCAGCTCCCGGAGGGGACAGGGGAACTATGGCTACACCTTC. Full variable domain (rest looked up from reference TRBV7-8 and TRBJ1-2): GAGVSQSPRYKVAKRGQDVALRCDPISGHVSLFWYQQALGQGPEFLTYFQNEAQLDKSGLPSDRFFAERPEGSVSTLKIQRTQQEDSAVYLCASSRRGQGNYGYTFGSGTRLTVV.

The rearrangement joins TRBV19 to TRBJ1-2; the match to TRBD1 covers 7 bases. Trimming removed 7 bases from V and 4 bases from J; junction bases left unmatched: 6. The CDR3 runs to 13 residues. From germline, CDR1 is LNHDA and CDR2 SQIVND (reference sequence). CDR3 sequence: CASTPTGTYGYTF. Written as DNA, the CDR3 is TGTGCCAGTACCCCGACAGGGACCTATGGCTACACCTTC.

In its sample, this clone was seen once. The chain links TRBV4-3 to TRBJ1-3; tentatively, D is TRBD1 (6 bases). From germline, CDR1 is LGHNA and CDR2 YSLEER. Trimming took off 5 bases at V and 0 bases at J, with 17 bases between the two ends. The length of the CDR3 is 17 residues. In DNA form, the CDR3 reads TGCGCCAGCAGCAAACATCCCCTGGACAGCTCTGGAAACACCATATATTTT. Amino acid sequence: CASSKHPLDSSGNTIYF.

The chain recombines TRBV11-3 with TRBJ2-1; 7 bases fit TRBD2. The CDR3 totals 17 residues. After removal of 5 bases from V and 0 bases from J, the junction contained 10 bases not matched to a gene. In germline, CDR1 is SGHNT, CDR2 YENEEA. In DNA, the CDR3 is TGTGCCAGCAGCCTCGGTTTCGGGGGGAGCTCCTACAATGAGCAGTTCTTC. Protein sequence: CASSLGFGGSSYNEQFF.

This chain uses TRBV9 with TRBJ2-5, with TRBD2 matching over 7 bases. V was pared by 2 bases and J by 5 bases, with 9 bases of the junction left unmatched. CDR1 is SGDLS, CDR2 YYNGEE, per germline. The length of the CDR3 is 15 residues. In DNA, the CDR3 is TGTGCCAGCAGCGTGACGGGGGGTCGATTGGAGACCCAGTACTTC. Protein product: CASSVTGGRLETQYF.

The genes are TRBV5-1 and TRBJ2-3, with D possibly matching TRBD2 (6 bases). This CDR3 spans 15 amino acids. V was clipped by 2 bases and J by 0 bases, with 10 bases between them. Germline loops: CDR1 SGHRS, CDR2 YFSETQ. The CDR3 loop is CASSFAGSSTDTQYF. The CDR3 region has the DNA TGCGCCAGCAGCTTCGCGGGGTCTAGCACAGATACGCAGTATTTT.

The V gene is TRBV7-9, the J gene TRBJ1-6; tentative D call: TRBD1 (5 bases). Per germline, CDR1 SEHNR and CDR2 FQNEAQ (reference sequence). The CDR3 runs 16 residues. V lost 1 base and J lost 6, with 13 bases in between. Written as DNA, the CDR3 is TGTGCCAGCAGCTTAGGGAGACAGAGCCTTAATTCACCCCTCCACTTT. Protein: CASSLGRQSLNSPLHF. The full variable domain, its missing parts supplied by reference TRBV7-9 and TRBJ1-6, is DTGVSQNPRHKITKRGQNVTFRCDPISEHNRLYWYRQTLGQGPEFLTYFQNEAQLEKSRLLSDRFSAERPKGSFSTLEIQRTEQGDSAMYLCASSLGRQSLNSPLHFGNGTRLTVT.

As for this clone: Different DNA sequences within this sample yield the same CDR3. V gene TRBV9 combines with J gene TRBJ2-3, with TRBD2 as a possible D gene (5 bases). The germline V gene has CDR1 SGDLS and CDR2 YYNGEE. Trimming took off 0 bases at V and 0 bases at J, with 5 bases between the two ends. This CDR3 is built from 14 residues. CDR3 DNA: TGTGCCAGCAGCGTAGGCGGGAGCACAGATACGCAGTATTTT. Amino acid sequence: CASSVGGSTDTQYF.